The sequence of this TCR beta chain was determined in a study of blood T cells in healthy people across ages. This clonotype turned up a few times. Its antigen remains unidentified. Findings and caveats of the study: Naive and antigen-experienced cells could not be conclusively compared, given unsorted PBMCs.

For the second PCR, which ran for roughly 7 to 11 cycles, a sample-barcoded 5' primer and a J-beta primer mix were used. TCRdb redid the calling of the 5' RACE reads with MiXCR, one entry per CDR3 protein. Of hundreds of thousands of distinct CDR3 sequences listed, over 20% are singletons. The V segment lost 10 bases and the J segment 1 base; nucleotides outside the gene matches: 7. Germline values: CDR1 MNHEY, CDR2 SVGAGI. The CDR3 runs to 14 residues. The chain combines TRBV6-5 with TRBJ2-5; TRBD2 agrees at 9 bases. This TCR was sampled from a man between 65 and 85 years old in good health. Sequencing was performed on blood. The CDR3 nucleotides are TGTGCCACCACGACTAGCGGAATCCAAGAGACCCAGTACTTC. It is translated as CATTTSGIQETQYF.